The rows below give T cell receptor beta chains drawn from one sample of a study of blood T cell repertoires in COVID-19. The repertoire was sequenced with immunoSEQ multiplex PCR; TCRdb's copy has only in-frame clones and lacks some. The profile shows some 200,000 clones, 75% to 90% of them singletons. The sequencing input was PBMCs or T cells enriched from blood (not recorded which). Receptors originate from a woman aged 35 to 49 with acute COVID-19. Each CDR3 is given with its conserved first and last residue. The order of the fields is D gene, V gene, J gene, clone size, CDR3 protein, CDR3 DNA. The D gene is left open where the match is weak. The size of a clone is reported for some rows only, either as once, few or many, or as a class for expanded clones.

-	TRBV6-1	TRBJ1-6	many	CASSDHRHNSPLHF	TGTGCCAGCAGTGACCACAGGCATAATTCACCCCTCCACTTT
TRBD2	TRBV7-2	TRBJ2-1	few	CASSFSLPGLASEQFF	TGTGCCAGCAGCTTTTCCCTCCCGGGACTAGCGAGTGAGCAGTTCTTC
-	TRBV2	TRBJ1-4	-	CASSEAPVFNEKLFF	TGTGCCAGCAGTGAAGCCCCTGTTTTCAATGAAAAACTGTTTTTT
-	TRBV9	TRBJ2-1	-	CASSPRPLSSYNEQFF	TGTGCCAGCAGCCCCCGCCCGTTGAGCTCCTACAATGAGCAGTTCTTC
TRBD1	TRBV2	TRBJ1-2	-	CASSRQGAVGYTF	TGTGCCAGCAGTCGACAGGGGGCGGTCGGCTACACCTTC
TRBD2	TRBV19	TRBJ2-5	-	CASSIPRRGAQETQYF	TGTGCCAGTAGTATCCCACGGCGGGGGGCCCAAGAGACCCAGTACTTC
TRBD1	TRBV5-6	TRBJ2-2	-	CASSRGADRGPNTGELFF	TGTGCCAGCAGCCGAGGTGCGGACAGGGGGCCGAACACCGGGGAGCTGTTTTTT
TRBD1	TRBV15	TRBJ1-5	-	CATSGRQGGNQPQHF	TGTGCCACCAGCGGCAGACAGGGTGGCAATCAGCCCCAGCATTTT
-	TRBV5-4	TRBJ2-5	-	CASSADGGRQETQYF	TGTGCCAGCAGTGCCGACGGGGGGCGACAAGAGACCCAGTACTTC
-	TRBV27	TRBJ1-2	-	CASRQGAYGYTF	TGTGCCAGCAGGCAGGGTGCCTATGGCTACACCTTC
-	TRBV5-1	TRBJ1-2	-	CASSKPPHDRGYTF	TGCGCCAGCAGCAAGCCCCCCCACGACAGGGGCTACACCTTC
TRBD1	TRBV19	TRBJ1-4	-	CASSTGQGRVGKLFF	TGTGCCAGTAGTACCGGACAGGGGAGGGTGGGGAAACTGTTTTTT
TRBD1	TRBV7-3	TRBJ2-2	once	CASSSSATGIGTGELFF	TGTGCCAGCAGCTCCTCGGCGACAGGGATAGGGACCGGGGAGCTGTTTTTT
TRBD1	TRBV7-9	TRBJ1-4	-	CASSPGQGQEKLFF	TGTGCCAGCAGCCCCGGACAGGGGCAGGAAAAACTGTTTTTT
-	TRBV13	TRBJ2-7	-	CASSLRGSTTSYEQYF	TGTGCCAGCAGCTTAAGGGGATCCACCACCTCGTACGAGCAGTACTTC
-	TRBV7-8	TRBJ2-5	-	CATGLGQETQYF	TGTGCCACGGGGTTGGGGCAAGAGACCCAGTACTTC
-	TRBV5-6	TRBJ1-2	-	CASSPERRGAGYTF	TGTGCCAGCTCCCCGGAGAGACGCGGGGCCGGCTACACCTTC
-	TRBV27	TRBJ1-1	once	CASSLSGELNTEAFF	TGTGCCAGCAGTTTATCGGGAGAGTTGAACACTGAAGCTTTCTTT
TRBD1	TRBV6-5	TRBJ2-7	-	CASRPDRVLVYEQYF	TGTGCCAGCAGACCCGACAGGGTATTAGTATACGAGCAGTACTTC
TRBD1	TRBV19	TRBJ2-5	once	CASSPGTGGGHQYF	TGTGCCAGTAGCCCCGGGACAGGGGGGGGACATCAGTACTTC
TRBD2	TRBV20-1	TRBJ2-5	-	CSAPSGQTQYF	TGCAGTGCACCTAGCGGGCAGACCCAGTACTTC
-	TRBV9	TRBJ2-5	-	CASSVASGRQETQYF	TGTGCCAGCAGCGTAGCTTCCGGGAGACAAGAGACCCAGTACTTC
-	TRBV6-2/TRBV6-3	TRBJ1-5	-	CASSFKRGAEPQHF	TGTGCCAGCAGTTTCAAACGGGGGGCTGAGCCCCAGCATTTT
TRBD1	TRBV25-1	TRBJ1-1	once	CASRETGAGMNTEAFF	TGTGCCAGCAGGGAGACAGGGGCGGGAATGAACACTGAAGCTTTCTTT
TRBD2	TRBV18	TRBJ2-5	-	CASSPTSGGLLQETQYF	TGTGCCAGCTCCCCTACTAGCGGGGGCCTCCTGCAAGAGACCCAGTACTTC
-	TRBV4-1	TRBJ1-1	-	CASSQAGETEAFF	TGCGCCAGCAGCCAAGCCGGAGAGACTGAAGCTTTCTTT
-	TRBV5-1	TRBJ1-1	few	CASSPGTLTREAFF	TGCGCCAGCAGCCCAGGAACCCTGACCCGTGAAGCTTTCTTT
-	TRBV18	TRBJ2-1	-	CASSPQGEQFF	TGTGCCAGCTCACCTCAGGGTGAGCAGTTCTTC
-	TRBV27	TRBJ2-5	-	CASSLAGDETQYF	TGTGCCAGCAGTTTGGCAGGGGATGAGACCCAGTACTTC
-	TRBV7-6	TRBJ1-2	-	CASSFQANTGYGYTF	TGTGCCAGCAGCTTTCAGGCCAACACCGGTTATGGCTACACCTTC
TRBD2	TRBV5-1	TRBJ2-1	-	CASSRISGGSYNEQFF	TGCGCCAGCAGCCGCATTAGCGGGGGGTCCTACAATGAGCAGTTCTTC
-	TRBV30	TRBJ1-1	once	CAWSDNWAWEAFF	TGTGCCTGGAGTGACAATTGGGCCTGGGAAGCTTTCTTT
-	TRBV7-3	TRBJ1-2	-	CASSPSAPGDGYTF	TGTGCCAGCAGCCCCTCCGCGCCAGGGGACGGCTACACCTTC
-	TRBV19	TRBJ1-5	-	CASSTLNQPQHF	TGTGCCAGTAGTACCTTAAATCAGCCCCAGCATTTT
TRBD1	TRBV30	TRBJ1-1	-	CAWGDRVKAFF	TGTGCCTGGGGGGACAGGGTAAAAGCTTTCTTT
-	TRBV14	TRBJ2-1	-	CASSQGREQFF	TGTGCCAGCAGCCAAGGCCGGGAGCAGTTCTTC
-	TRBV5-1	TRBJ1-1	-	CASSLDISTEAFF	TGCGCCAGCAGCTTGGACATTTCTACTGAAGCTTTCTTT
-	TRBV27	TRBJ1-6	-	CASSLDSGTSPLHF	TGTGCCAGCAGTTTGGACAGCGGGACCTCACCCCTCCACTTT
-	TRBV5-1	TRBJ1-2	-	CASSPGQGYYGYTF	TGCGCCAGCAGCCCCGGCCAGGGGTACTATGGCTACACCTTC
TRBD1	TRBV14	TRBJ2-6	-	CASSFWTGSSGANVLTF	TGTGCCAGCAGCTTTTGGACAGGGAGCTCTGGGGCCAACGTCCTGACTTTC
TRBD1	TRBV2	TRBJ1-1	-	CASMETGGTEAFF	TGTGCCAGCATGGAAACAGGGGGAACTGAAGCTTTCTTT